Following are 27 T cell receptor beta chains from one sample sequenced in a study of T cell responses to AZD1222 COVID-19 vaccine. Clones were sequenced by immunoSEQ multiplex PCR, and TCRdb holds only the in-frame ones, with some missing. The data show fewer than 130,000 clones, around 90% seen once. Sequences were derived from peripheral blood, sampled on day 0 of AZD1222 vaccination. Receptors were obtained from an adult in good health.

The rearrangement joins TRBV18 to TRBJ2-1; D is ambiguous. The germline gives CDR1 KGHSH, CDR2 LQKENI. CDR3 length: 16 amino acids. The V and J ends lost 3 bases and 0 bases respectively, with 12 bases between them. This CDR3 reads CASSPVRRSSYNEQFF. The CDR3 bases are TGTGCCAGCTCACCGGTCAGGAGAAGCTCCTACAATGAGCAGTTCTTC.

The V gene is TRBV7-2, the J gene TRBJ1-1, with D hard to call. Trimming shortened V by 4 bases and J by 3 bases, and 3 bases separated the two germline ends. The length of the CDR3 is 11 residues. Germline V gene sequence: CDR1 SGHTA, CDR2 FQGNSA. CDR3: CASSSHTEAFF. The CDR3 DNA reads TGTGCCAGCAGCTCCCACACTGAAGCTTTCTTT. Complete variable domain (other parts from reference TRBV7-2 and TRBJ1-1): GAGVSQSPSNKVTEKGKDVELRCDPISGHTALYWYRQSLGQGLEFLIYFQGNSAPDKSGLPSDRFSAERTGGSVSTLTIQRTQQEDSAVYLCASSSHTEAFFGQGTRLTVV.

In this sample, this clone turned up once. The chain couples TRBV27 to TRBJ2-1; D might be TRBD1 (5 bases). The CDR3 extends over 15 amino acids. Germline lookup yields CDR1 MNHEY and CDR2 SMNVEV (reference sequence). V dropped 5 bases and J dropped 8 bases, with 19 bases sitting between them. CDR3 in DNA: TGTGCCAGCAGTCCGACAGAATCAGGGCTCGATGAGCAGTTCTTC. Encoded protein: CASSPTESGLDEQFF.

The chain is built from TRBV11-2 and TRBJ2-1; D remains unclear. V was pared by 1 base and J by 0 bases, with 10 bases between. CDR1 is SGHAT and CDR2 is FQNNGV in the germline V gene. CDR3 length: 16 residues. The CDR3 region has the DNA TGTGCCAGCAGCTTAGTGGGCTATATCTCCTACAATGAGCAGTTCTTC. Its protein is CASSLVGYISYNEQFF. The variable domain in full, with the rest retrieved from reference TRBV11-2 and TRBJ2-1, is EAGVAQSPRYKIIEKRQSVAFWCNPISGHATLYWYQQILGQGPKLLIQFQNNGVVDDSQLPKDRFSAERLKGVDSTLKIQPAKLEDSAVYLCASSLVGYISYNEQFFGPGTRLTVL.

This chain uses TRBV28 with TRBJ1-1; a weak D match, TRBD1 (5 bases). Germline V gene sequence: CDR1 MDHEN, CDR2 SYDVKM. CDR3 length: 12 amino acids. Trimming pared 8 bases from V and 4 bases from J, leaving 11 bases between. The CDR3 sequence is CASVGRGTEAFF. The CDR3 DNA reads TGTGCCAGCGTTGGGAGGGGCACTGAAGCTTTCTTT.

The CDR3 bases are TGTGCCAGCAGCATGTACAGGACTAACACTGAAGCTTTCTTT. Encoded protein: CASSMYRTNTEAFF. V is TRBV2 and J is TRBJ1-1; a weak D match, TRBD1 (5 bases). This CDR3 has 14 amino acids. The V end was cut by 6 bases, the J end by 2 bases, with 13 bases between. Germline CDR1 reads SNHLY; CDR2 reads FYNNEI.

This chain uses TRBV10-1 with TRBJ1-1; D is unclear. Trimming took 6 bases from V and 5 from J, leaving 13 bases between them. Germline loops: CDR1 WNHNN, CDR2 SYGVQD (reference sequence). The CDR3 has 13 residues. CDR3 loop: CASSRLRATEAFF. The CDR3 DNA reads TGCGCCAGCAGCAGATTGAGGGCTACTGAAGCTTTCTTT.

The chain recombines TRBV7-8 with TRBJ1-6, with 7 nucleotides matching TRBD1. CDR1 is SGHVS and CDR2 is FQNEAQ in the germline V gene. After removal of 3 bases from V and 9 bases from J, the junction contained 5 bases not matched to a gene. The CDR3 runs 14 residues. The CDR3 here is CASSLGTATSPLHF. CDR3 sequence (DNA): TGTGCCAGCAGCTTGGGGACAGCTACTTCACCCCTCCACTTT.

The chain carries TRBV7-2 and TRBJ2-5; 8 nucleotides align to TRBD1. In germline, CDR1 is SGHTA, CDR2 FQGNSA. After removal of 3 bases from V and 5 bases from J, the junction contained 5 bases not matched to a gene. The CDR3 runs to 14 residues. CDR3 bases: TGTGCCAGCAGCTTGGCAGGGGGCAGGGAGACCCAGTACTTC. Translation gives CASSLAGGRETQYF. Together with reference TRBV7-2 and TRBJ2-5, the CDR3 gives the full variable domain: GAGVSQSPSNKVTEKGKDVELRCDPISGHTALYWYRQSLGQGLEFLIYFQGNSAPDKSGLPSDRFSAERTGGSVSTLTIQRTQQEDSAVYLCASSLAGGRETQYFGPGTRLLVL.

V usage is TRBV3-1 (or the pseudogene TRBV3-2) and J usage is TRBJ1-2, with 9 bases aligning to TRBD1. The trim removed 4 bases at V and 0 bases at J, leaving 6 bases unmatched. Per the germline V gene, CDR1 is LGHDT and CDR2 is YNNKEL (reference sequence). The CDR3 is made up of 16 amino acids. CDR3: CASSLRTGASNYGYTF. The CDR3 region has the DNA TGTGCCAGCAGCCTCCGGACAGGGGCCTCTAACTATGGCTACACCTTC.

The chain carries TRBV12-3 or TRBV12-4 and TRBJ1-1; the D gene is possibly TRBD1 (6 bases). This CDR3 region has 13 residues. The V gene lost 2 bases and the J gene lost 3 bases, with 7 bases spanning the gap. The CDR3 sequence: CASSLTGYTEAFF. In DNA form, the CDR3 reads TGTGCCAGCAGTTTAACAGGGTACACTGAAGCTTTCTTT.

This chain joins TRBV28 and TRBJ2-7; 7 positions match TRBD1. The germline CDR1 and CDR2 sequences are MDHEN and SYDVKM. V lost 5 bases, J lost 1 base, and 8 bases stayed unmatched. The CDR3 contains 15 residues. The DNA of the CDR3 is TGTGCCAGCAGTGAAGCCGGGACAGCTTCCTACGAGCAGTACTTC. It codes for CASSEAGTASYEQYF. Full variable domain (rest looked up from reference TRBV28 and TRBJ2-7): DVKVTQSSRYLVKRTGEKVFLECVQDMDHENMFWYRQDPGLGLRLIYFSYDVKMKEKGDIPEGYSVSREKKERFSLILESASTNQTSMYLCASSEAGTASYEQYFGPGTRLTVT.

The V call is TRBV9, the J call TRBJ2-3; tentatively, D is TRBD2 (5 bases). The V gene lost 0 bases and the J gene lost 4 bases, with 9 bases spanning the gap. The CDR3 loop spans 14 amino acids. Germline values: CDR1 SGDLS, CDR2 YYNGEE. CDR3 bases: TGTGCCAGCAGCGTAGGGGGAGATGCAGATACGCAGTATTTT. This sequence encodes CASSVGGDADTQYF.

This clone has a single count. The chain is built from TRBV5-6 and TRBJ1-4, with D unresolved. V gave up 3 bases and J gave up 7 bases, with 16 bases separating them. CDR1 and CDR2 from the germline V gene are SGHDT and YYEEEE. CDR3 size: 15 residues. CDR3 sequence reads: CASSSKPGGSEKLFF. The CDR3 DNA follows: TGTGCCAGCAGCTCAAAGCCCGGAGGTAGTGAAAAACTGTTTTTT.

The rearrangement links TRBV7-9 to TRBJ2-3; D not certain. The CDR3 is made up of 14 amino acids. Germline V gene data show CDR1 as SEHNR and CDR2 as FQNEAQ (reference sequence). Trimming removed 5 bases at V and 1 base at J, with 10 bases between. The CDR3 protein is CASSPRARTDTQYF. CDR3 DNA: TGTGCCAGCAGCCCTCGGGCGCGCACAGATACGCAGTATTTT.

The chain links TRBV6-5 to TRBJ2-7; possible D gene TRBD2, 6 bases. This CDR3 contains 15 residues. CDR1 is MNHEY, CDR2 SVGAGI, per germline. The V and J ends lost 2 bases and 1 base respectively, with 12 bases between them. This chain's CDR3 is CASSYAGFGSYEQYF. The DNA of the CDR3 is TGTGCCAGCAGTTACGCGGGGTTTGGTTCCTACGAGCAGTACTTC.

The chain combines TRBV9 with TRBJ2-5; 9 nucleotides align to TRBD1. J gave up 5 bases and V 7 bases, and 6 bases lay outside the gene matches. The germline CDR1 and CDR2 sequences are SGDLS and YYNGEE. The CDR3 has 13 amino acids. CDR3 protein: CASGTGTGETQYF. The CDR3, as DNA: TGTGCCAGCGGGACCGGGACAGGGGAGACCCAGTACTTC.

This clone was counted a single time. The chain is built from TRBV6-6 and TRBJ1-5; D not certain. The ends were cut back, 2 bases at V and 2 bases at J, with 10 bases in the middle. The germline V gene encodes CDR1 MNHNY and CDR2 SVGAGI (reference sequence). The length of the CDR3 is 15 residues. CDR3 loop: CASSYRDQGNQPQHF. CDR3 sequence (DNA): TGTGCCAGCAGTTACAGGGATCAGGGCAATCAGCCCCAGCATTTT.

This chain uses TRBV11-2 with TRBJ2-1; D is possibly TRBD2 (6 bases). The CDR3 runs to 14 residues. CDR1 and CDR2 (germline): SGHAT, FQNNGV. The V end was cut by 5 bases, the J end by 1 base, with 9 bases between. DNA of the CDR3: TGTGCCAGCAGCGCCGGGACTTCCTACAATGAGCAGTTCTTC. Its translation: CASSAGTSYNEQFF.

The J gene is TRBJ2-7, the V gene TRBV27; D remains ambiguous. Germline CDR1 reads MNHEY; CDR2 reads SMNVEV (reference sequence). Trimming shortened V by 6 bases and J by 0 bases, and 15 bases separated the two germline ends. The CDR3 is 15 residues long. DNA of the CDR3: TGTGCCAGCAGGATAGGGCAGCTCTACTCCTACGAGCAGTACTTC. Translation: CASRIGQLYSYEQYF.

The V gene is TRBV27, the J gene TRBJ1-6, with D maybe TRBD1 (5 bases). Trimming took 5 bases from V and 0 from J, leaving 14 bases between them. Germline loops: CDR1 MNHEY, CDR2 SMNVEV (reference sequence). This CDR3 contains 17 residues. DNA for the CDR3: TGTGCCAGCAGTCCGGGACTCCGGAGCTCCTATAATTCACCCCTCCACTTT. It is translated as CASSPGLRSSYNSPLHF.

The chain has TRBV6-5 and TRBJ2-1; a possible D gene is TRBD1 (6 bases). The CDR3 loop spans 13 amino acids. Germline V lookup: CDR1 MNHEY, CDR2 SVGAGI. The V end was cut by 5 bases, the J end by 8 bases, with 13 bases between. DNA of the CDR3: TGTGCCAGCAGTACACGACAGGACGATGAGCAGTTCTTC. It translates to CASSTRQDDEQFF.

A word on this clone: The sample holds other DNA sequences that translate to the same CDR3. This sequence joins TRBV14 and TRBJ2-1; TRBD1 matches at 8 bases. This CDR3 has 15 amino acids. Per the germline V gene, CDR1 is SGHDN and CDR2 is FVKESK. J was trimmed by 4 bases and V by 4 bases; bases with no gene match: 6. CDR3 nucleotides: TGTGCCAGCAGCCCCCGGGACAGGCCATACAATGAGCAGTTCTTC. Translated, it gives CASSPRDRPYNEQFF.

V and J are TRBV19 and TRBJ2-2, with D possibly being TRBD2 (6 bases). The CDR3 sequence is 13 residues long. The V gene's germline CDR1 is LNHDA and CDR2 SQIVND (reference sequence). V was trimmed by 11 bases and J by 2 bases, leaving 12 bases between them. The CDR3 reads CAGRDFNTGELFF. The CDR3 nucleotides read TGTGCCGGCCGGGACTTCAACACCGGGGAGCTGTTTTTT.

The V and J genes are TRBV5-6 and TRBJ2-1, with 9 nucleotides matching TRBD1. Germline V CDR1 and CDR2: SGHDT, YYEEEE. This CDR3 is built from 15 residues. With 4 bases clipped from V and 1 base from J, the junction kept 3 bases outside the gene matches. As DNA, the CDR3 is TGTGCCAGCAGCCCAGGACAGGGGTCCTACAATGAGCAGTTCTTC. Residues: CASSPGQGSYNEQFF.

V gene TRBV5-1 combines with J gene TRBJ1-2, with TRBD1 matching over 11 bases. The CDR3 contains 13 residues. Germline values: CDR1 SGHRS, CDR2 YFSETQ. Trimming at V came to 3 bases and at J to 6 bases, leaving 1 base not matched to a gene. The CDR3 nucleotides are TGCGCCAGCAGCTCGGGACAGGGGGATGGCTACACCTTC. Its translation is CASSSGQGDGYTF.

This clone has more than one count but fewer than ten. This chain joins TRBV30 and TRBJ2-2; 7 bases fit TRBD1. In germline, CDR1 is GTSNPN, CDR2 SVGIG (reference sequence). The CDR3 length is 15 residues. The trim removed 7 bases at V and 4 bases at J, leaving 12 bases unmatched. The CDR3 sequence is CASNNRDRRTGELFF. CDR3 DNA sequence: TGTGCCTCGAACAACCGGGACAGACGCACCGGGGAGCTGTTTTTT. Full variable domain (remainder filled in from reference TRBV30 and TRBJ2-2): SQTIHQWPATLVQPVGSPLSLECTVEGTSNPNLYWYRQAAGRGLQLLFYSVGIGQISSEVPQNLSASRPQDRQFILSSKKLLLSDSGFYLCASNNRDRRTGELFFGEGSRLTVL.